This T cell receptor beta chain originates from a study of blood T cell repertoires in COVID-19 (TCRdb year 2020). The study in broad terms: The collaborator samples originated in the United States, Italy and Spain and spanned the acute and convalescent phases of COVID-19. A freely available public database, intended as a resource for researchers studying the immune response to SARS-CoV-2, is where the repertoires were released. The dataset comprised deeply sampled blood TCRbeta repertoires from subjects exposed to, actively infected with, or recovered from COVID-19. The prospective study material was composed of cDNA or gDNA derived from T cells, B-cell-depleted T cells, or PBMCs. Sample metadata almost always included a de-identified subject ID, COVID-19 status, age in years and sex. Samples were obtained from the ongoing ImmuneRACE study (first 160 participants) and from 1,254 subjects provided by 6 global collaborators. Where available, HLA class I and class II types were taken from metadata supplied by the sample provider and were not determined by assay-based typing.

TCRbeta CDR3 regions were amplified from genomic DNA by means of the immunoSEQ Assay, a bias-controlled multiplex PCR. The original pipeline was this. The number of nucleated cells in each sample was estimated from the amplification of reference gene primers within the assay. To quantify the absolute abundance of each unique TCRbeta CDR3 rearrangement, sequence reads were collapsed and filtered. For each sample, productive Simpson clonality was calculated as the square root of Simpson's diversity index across productive rearrangements. TCRdb obtained this table from immuneACCESS and retained in-frame rearrangements with V and J assigned. These tables miss some clones; where compared with another copy, unresolved V genes account for less than half of the shortfall, and the remainder is unexplained. V and J calls and clone size come straight from that table; D and trimming were deduced from the DNA. The sample table contains roughly 100,000 clones; only one count was recorded for about nine tenths of them. 5% to 5.5% of the sample is taken by the ten largest.

V loses 6 bases, J loses 8 bases, and the germline ends lie 19 bases apart. The CDR1 and CDR2 encoded by the germline V gene are MNHEY and SVGAGI. The CDR3, from cysteine to phenylalanine, totals 15 residues. Only CDR3 DNA remains: 45 bases, in frame from the first base. On this clone itself: This receptor's antigen is unknown. Qualities for individual bases were not recorded, and no much larger clone is one base off.

The investigation overall reported the following: Clinical and demographic metadata were provided uncurated, with the amount varying by source and participant.

Each collaborating institution followed its own protocols to collect whole blood in K2EDTA tubes. For TCRbeta analysis, collaborators shipped samples in one of three forms: frozen whole blood, isolated PBMCs, or DNA extracted from either of those sample types. This sequence was found in a man aged 45-65 years with acute or convalescent COVID-19. Sequencing was performed on peripheral blood. This chain is built from TRBV6-5 and TRBJ1-4, and perhaps TRBD1 as D gene, on 6 matching bases. Read as DNA, the sequence is TGTGCCAGCAGCTCCGGGGGGCGGCCTACGGAAAAACTGTTTTTT. Protein translation: CASSSGGRPTEKLFF.